A selection of T cell receptor beta chains follows, all from one sample in a study of CD8+ T cells in alopecia areata. Sequencing was performed with immunoSEQ multiplex PCR; in TCRdb, only in-frame clones are kept and a portion is missing. The sample gives over 150,000 clones, 50% to 70% of which show up once; roughly 14% is in the top ten. The sample was CD4+ T cells sorted from blood, taken at week 0. These receptors were obtained from a human donor with alopecia areata. CDR3s include the opening cysteine and the closing phenylalanine or tryptophan. The order of the fields is V gene, D gene, J gene, clone size, CDR3 DNA, CDR3 protein. The D gene is left open where the match is weak. Not all rows give a size; the values are once, few, many and, for expanded clones, a class.

TRBV5-1	NA	TRBJ2-7	NA	TGCGCCAGCAGCTTTGACTCCAGCTCCTACGAGCAGTACTTC	CASSFDSSSYEQYF
TRBV5-1	TRBD1	TRBJ1-4	few	TGCGCCAGCAGCTTCGAGCGGACAGGGGCTCAGGGGAATGAAAAACTGTTTTTT	CASSFERTGAQGNEKLFF
TRBV5-1	NA	TRBJ2-3	NA	TGCGCCAGCAGCTTGTTTGGGTTCGATACGCAGTATTTT	CASSLFGFDTQYF
TRBV19	TRBD1	TRBJ2-5	once	TGTGCCAGTAGTATACAGGGACAGGCCGAGACCCAGTACTTC	CASSIQGQAETQYF
TRBV7-2	TRBD1	TRBJ2-6	NA	TGTGCCAGCAGCTTAGCAGGGGGCGCGTCTGGGGCCAACGTCCTGACTTTC	CASSLAGGASGANVLTF
TRBV29-1	NA	TRBJ2-7	NA	TGCAGCGCCGGGAACCCGAGGTACTACGAGCAGTACTTC	CSAGNPRYYEQYF
TRBV18	TRBD2	TRBJ2-7	NA	TGTGCCAGCTCACCAAGGGGACTAACGAGCTCCTACGAGCAGTACTTC	CASSPRGLTSSYEQYF
TRBV20-1	NA	TRBJ2-3	NA	TGCAGTGCCCACCTACCGCCTACGCAGTATTTT	CSAHLPPTQYF
TRBV2	TRBD1	TRBJ1-6	NA	TGTGCCAGCGGGGACCGGGACAGGGGTTCACCCCTCCACTTT	CASGDRDRGSPLHF
TRBV6-6	NA	TRBJ2-5	once	TGTGCCATCAGATTGGATACGAAAGAGACCCAGTACTTC	CAIRLDTKETQYF
TRBV7-2	NA	TRBJ2-3	few	TGTGCCAGCAACCTGGGGGCTTCGGCAGATACGCAGTATTTT	CASNLGASADTQYF
TRBV2	TRBD2	TRBJ2-3	NA	TGTGCCAGCAGTGGACTAGCGGGGTCAGATACGCAGTATTTT	CASSGLAGSDTQYF
TRBV2	NA	TRBJ2-6	NA	TGTGCCAGCAGCGCTGGGGCCAACGTCCTGACTTTC	CASSAGANVLTF
TRBV10-3	TRBD2	TRBJ2-3	NA	TGTGCCGCCGGCCTGGCACTAGCGGGGGGGAGCACAGATACGCAGTATTTT	CAAGLALAGGSTDTQYF
TRBV5-1	TRBD2	TRBJ2-5	NA	TGCGCCAGCAGCTTCGGCCAGCGGGGAGCCCAAGAGACCCAGTACTTC	CASSFGQRGAQETQYF
TRBV5-6	TRBD1	TRBJ2-7	NA	TGTGCCAGCCGCCGGGACAGGGTCCCCTCCTACGAGCAGTACTTC	CASRRDRVPSYEQYF
TRBV5-1	TRBD2	TRBJ2-5	NA	TGCGCCAGCAGCCCCAAGCCCGCTAGCGGGGGAGAGACCCAGTACTTC	CASSPKPASGGETQYF
TRBV7-9	NA	TRBJ2-2	NA	TGTGCCAGCAGCCCGAACAGGGACACCGGGGAGCTGTTTTTT	CASSPNRDTGELFF
TRBV29-1	TRBD1	TRBJ2-4	NA	TGCAGCGCCGACAGGGGGGAAAACATTCAGTACTTC	CSADRGENIQYF
TRBV5-6	NA	TRBJ1-5	NA	TGTGCCAGCAGCTTGGGCAGACAGCCCCAGCATTTT	CASSLGRQPQHF
TRBV15	NA	TRBJ2-7	NA	TGTGCCACCAGCAGGGAAATTGGGGCCCAGACACGGTCCTTC	CATSREIGAQTRSF
TRBV10-3	NA	TRBJ1-1	NA	TGTGCCATCAGCAAAGACAGTACACTTAACACTGAAGCTTTCTTT	CAISKDSTLNTEAFF
TRBV15	NA	TRBJ1-1	NA	TGTGCCACCAGCAGAGATCCTAGGGACACTGAAGCTTTCTTT	CATSRDPRDTEAFF
TRBV6-5	NA	TRBJ2-1	NA	TGTGCCAGCAGTGGACAGTACTCCTACAATGAGCAGTTCTTC	CASSGQYSYNEQFF
TRBV7-9	TRBD2	TRBJ2-3	NA	TGTGCCAGCACATTAGCGGGGAGCACAGATACGCAGTATTTT	CASTLAGSTDTQYF
TRBV15	TRBD2	TRBJ2-4	few	TGTGCCACCAGCAGAGATCAGGGACTAGCGGGACACAAGTACTTC	CATSRDQGLAGHKYF
TRBV6-6	TRBD1	TRBJ1-1	NA	TGTGCCAGCAGCTGGCCGACAGGGAGAGCTTTCTTT	CASSWPTGRAFF
TRBV2	TRBD1	TRBJ2-1	NA	TGTGCCAGCAGTTTCGACAGGGCCGACAATGAGCAGTTCTTC	CASSFDRADNEQFF
TRBV15	NA	TRBJ2-5	NA	TGTGCCACCAGCACGGCGGACCAAGAGACCCAGTACTTC	CATSTADQETQYF
TRBV12-5	TRBD1	TRBJ2-5	NA	TGTGCTAGTGGTTTCGGGACAGGGAGGGAGACCCAGTACTTC	CASGFGTGRETQYF
TRBV30	NA	TRBJ1-5	NA	TGTGCCTGGAGTGTACCCGGGACCGGGAATCAGCCCCAGCATTTT	CAWSVPGTGNQPQHF
TRBV29-1	NA	TRBJ2-1	few	TGCAGCGTTGAAGGGCGGGTAGCCTACAATGAGCAGTTCTTC	CSVEGRVAYNEQFF
TRBV18	NA	TRBJ2-1	NA	TGTGCCAGTCAGAACCTGAGGGAAAATGAGCAGTTCTTC	CASQNLRENEQFF
TRBV4-2	TRBD2	TRBJ2-3	few	TGTGCCAGCAGCCCCCTAGCGGGGGGGCCAGATACGCAGTATTTT	CASSPLAGGPDTQYF
TRBV4-1	NA	TRBJ2-2	NA	TGCGCCAGCAGCCGATTGACCGGGGAGCTGTTTTTT	CASSRLTGELFF
TRBV30	NA	TRBJ2-6	NA	TGTGCCTGGAGGGGGGTTAAGTTCTCTGGGGCCAACGTCCTGACTTTC	CAWRGVKFSGANVLTF